The 16 T cell receptor beta chains listed next were all sequenced from one sample in a study of cytomegalovirus exposure and HLA in healthy donors. The PCR employed 60 Vbeta primers together with 13 Jbeta primers. Profiled with immunoSEQ multiplex PCR; TCRdb holds only in-frame clones, not every one. The data show 220,000 or so clones, 80% to 85% seen once. Source material: PBMCs. The receptors derive from a middle-aged woman in good health and CMV-seronegative.

This chain uses TRBV6-5 with TRBJ1-5; 8 bases match TRBD1. Trimming removed 6 bases from V and 9 bases from J; junction bases left unmatched: 10. CDR3 length: 14 residues. Germline V lookup: CDR1 MNHEY, CDR2 SVGAGI. CDR3 in DNA: TGTGCCAGCAGCCCTACAGGGGGAATACTGCCCCAGCATTTT. This codes for CASSPTGGILPQHF.

The J gene is TRBJ2-7, the V gene TRBV27; 8 bases are shared with TRBD1. V lost 5 bases to trimming and J lost 0 bases; unmatched junction nucleotides: 9. This CDR3 region has 16 residues. Germline loops: CDR1 MNHEY, CDR2 SMNVEV (reference sequence). The CDR3 protein is CASSPPTGVGSYEQYF. CDR3 sequence (DNA): TGTGCCAGCAGTCCTCCGACAGGGGTCGGCTCCTACGAGCAGTACTTC.

This chain links TRBV11-2 with TRBJ1-3; 7 nucleotides align to TRBD1. Germline V lookup: CDR1 SGHAT, CDR2 FQNNGV. Trimming took 5 bases from V and 4 from J; bases not matched to a gene: 5. The CDR3 loop spans 14 amino acids. This chain's CDR3 is CASSTYRGGNTIYF. The DNA for the CDR3 is TGTGCCAGCAGCACATACAGGGGAGGAAACACCATATATTTT. The variable domain in full, completed from reference TRBV11-2 and TRBJ1-3, reads EAGVAQSPRYKIIEKRQSVAFWCNPISGHATLYWYQQILGQGPKLLIQFQNNGVVDDSQLPKDRFSAERLKGVDSTLKIQPAKLEDSAVYLCASSTYRGGNTIYFGEGSWLTVV.

The chain uses TRBV27 and TRBJ1-3; D is undetermined. This CDR3 spans 15 amino acids. CDR1 and CDR2 from the germline V gene are MNHEY and SMNVEV (reference sequence). V lost 5 bases and J 4 bases, leaving 15 bases between the germline ends. CDR3 sequence reads: CASSPGPGRGNTIYF. The CDR3 DNA follows: TGTGCCAGCAGTCCCGGTCCCGGTCGGGGAAACACCATATATTTT.

The J gene is TRBJ1-1, the V gene TRBV19; D possibly corresponds to TRBD1 (6 bases). Per the germline V gene, CDR1 is LNHDA and CDR2 is SQIVND (reference sequence). The CDR3 loop spans 14 amino acids. Trimming took 4 bases from V and 1 from J, leaving 10 bases between them. In nucleotides, the CDR3 is TGTGCCAGTAGTAGGGACAACCGGAACACTGAAGCTTTCTTT. Protein product: CASSRDNRNTEAFF.

The chain joins TRBV18 to TRBJ2-2; possibly TRBD2 for D (5 bases). V was clipped by 3 bases and J by 10 bases, with 9 bases between them. Germline CDR1 is KGHSH and CDR2 is LQKENI. This CDR3 region has 12 residues. CDR3 amino acids: CASSPIREELFF. As DNA, the CDR3 is TGTGCCAGCTCACCGATCCGGGAGGAGCTGTTTTTT.

V and J are TRBV5-1 and TRBJ2-1, with TRBD1 matching over 7 bases. V shed 0 bases, J shed 6 bases, and the junction held 6 bases outside the gene matches. CDR1 and CDR2 from the germline V gene are SGHRS and YFSETQ. The CDR3 covers 15 residues. CDR3 amino acids: CASSLAAGGGNEQFF. The CDR3 DNA reads as TGCGCCAGCAGCTTGGCGGCAGGGGGTGGCAATGAGCAGTTCTTC.

The rearrangement uses TRBV5-4 and TRBJ2-5; D not certain. The CDR3 is made up of 14 amino acids. V was shortened by 0 bases and J by 4 bases, with 10 bases between the two germline ends. Germline CDR1 SGHNT, CDR2 YYREEE (reference sequence). This CDR3 reads CASSLAVLGETQYF. The DNA of the CDR3 is TGTGCCAGCAGCTTGGCTGTTCTCGGAGAGACCCAGTACTTC.

The V gene is TRBV27, the J gene TRBJ2-7, with D maybe TRBD2 (6 bases). Trimming shortened V by 3 bases and J by 0 bases, and 9 bases separated the two germline ends. The germline V gene has CDR1 MNHEY and CDR2 SMNVEV (reference sequence). This CDR3 region has 14 residues. This CDR3 reads CASSFAGSSYEQYF. In DNA, the CDR3 is TGTGCCAGCAGTTTTGCGGGAAGCTCCTACGAGCAGTACTTC.

The V gene is TRBV27, the J gene TRBJ1-4, with D perhaps matching TRBD1 (5 bases). This CDR3 has 13 residues. V lost 6 bases and J lost 7, with 12 bases in between. Germline V gene lookup returns CDR1 MNHEY and CDR2 SMNVEV (reference sequence). The CDR3 DNA follows: TGTGCCAGCAGCCCCAGGGTGGTTGAAAAACTGTTTTTT. This codes for CASSPRVVEKLFF.

This clone has a handful of counts. Distinct nucleotide sequences in the sample also encode this CDR3. This chain joins TRBV2 and TRBJ2-7; no clear D gene. This CDR3 is 12 amino acids long. CDR1 SNHLY and CDR2 FYNNEI come from the germline V gene. Trimming pared 1 base from V and 4 bases from J, leaving 5 bases between. CDR3 nucleotide sequence: TGTGCCAGCAGTGAAGTCGTGTACGAGCAGTACTTC. Translating it yields CASSEVVYEQYF.

In DNA, the CDR3 is TGTGCCAGCAGCCCGGGGGGGGAGCTGTTTTTT. Translated: CASSPGGELFF. V usage is TRBV11-2 and J usage is TRBJ2-2; the D gene is possibly TRBD2 (5 bases). Germline V lookup: CDR1 SGHAT, CDR2 FQNNGV. The CDR3 is 11 amino acids. V lost 5 bases to trimming and J lost 8 bases, with 6 bases between them. The full variable domain, with the rest looked up from reference TRBV11-2 and TRBJ2-2, is EAGVAQSPRYKIIEKRQSVAFWCNPISGHATLYWYQQILGQGPKLLIQFQNNGVVDDSQLPKDRFSAERLKGVDSTLKIQPAKLEDSAVYLCASSPGGELFFGEGSRLTVL.

This chain joins TRBV2 and TRBJ2-5; the D gene is possibly TRBD2 (5 bases). The CDR3 consists of 12 residues. Trimming removed 8 bases at V and 3 bases at J, with 10 bases between. The V gene's germline CDR1 is SNHLY and CDR2 FYNNEI. The CDR3, as DNA: TGTGCCAGCGAGGGCCAAAAAGAGACCCAGTACTTC. This sequence encodes CASEGQKETQYF.

The chain combines TRBV29-1 with TRBJ1-2; D is unresolved. V was clipped by 4 bases and J by 4 bases, with 7 bases between them. Germline assignment: CDR1 SQVTM and CDR2 ANQGSEA. This CDR3 has 11 residues. CDR3 amino acids: CSVGEPYGYTF. The CDR3 DNA reads as TGCAGCGTTGGGGAGCCCTATGGCTACACCTTC. Combining the CDR3 with reference TRBV29-1 and TRBJ1-2 gives the whole variable domain SAVISQKPSRDICQRGTSLTIQCQVDSQVTMMFWYRQQPGQSLTLIATANQGSEATYESGFVIDKFPISRPNLTFSTLTVSNMSPEDSSIYLCSVGEPYGYTFGSGTRLTVV.

V is TRBV6-1 and J is TRBJ1-4; D is undetermined. The CDR3 spans 17 residues. In germline, CDR1 is MNHNS, CDR2 SASEGT. V shed 3 bases and J shed 0 bases, with 14 bases lying between them. The CDR3 spells CASSDGEGAATNEKLFF. In nucleotides, the CDR3 is TGTGCCAGCAGTGATGGTGAGGGAGCGGCAACTAATGAAAAACTGTTTTTT.

In the case of this clone: The junction departs from germline at one end; a sequencing error may be responsible. J is TRBJ2-7 and V is TRBV13; TRBD2 matches at 9 bases. This CDR3 has 15 residues. CDR1 is PRHDT and CDR2 is FYEKMQ in the germline V gene (reference sequence). The CDR3 loop reads CASSARGAGGYAQYF. The CDR3 nucleotides are TGTGCCAGCAGCGCCCGAGGAGCGGGAGGCTACGCGCAGTACTTC.